Listed below are T cell receptor beta chains from one sample, sequenced in a study of CD8 T cells in ankylosing spondylitis. TCRdb used MiXCR to reprocess the 5' RACE reads, holding one entry per CDR3 protein. In the table there are over 600,000 distinct CDR3 sequences, around 20% of which are singletons. Sequencing was carried out using blood, either unsorted or a sorted T cell fraction (not recorded which). Source of these receptors: a male donor with ankylosing spondylitis. The conserved cysteine and the conserved F or W are not part of the CDR3 here. The order of the fields is D gene, V gene, J gene, CDR3 protein. The D gene is left open where the match is weak.

D: NA
V: TRBV4-2
J: TRBJ1-1
CDR3: ASSQVTGTGTEAF

D: NA
V: TRBV5-5
J: TRBJ2-3
CDR3: ASPPDTQY

D: NA
V: TRBV30
J: TRBJ1-2
CDR3: AWSGASPQEGYT

D: TRBD2
V: TRBV4-1
J: TRBJ2-7
CDR3: ASSQTLAGERYEQY

D: TRBD1
V: TRBV12-3/TRBV12-4
J: TRBJ1-2
CDR3: ASRRTGVYGYT

D: NA
V: TRBV13
J: TRBJ2-7
CDR3: ASSFLERSWEQY

D: TRBD2
V: TRBV2
J: TRBJ2-3
CDR3: ASSELAGGGADTQY

D: NA
V: TRBV25-1
J: TRBJ2-7
CDR3: ASSEMGYEQY

D: TRBD2
V: TRBV5-1
J: TRBJ2-1
CDR3: ASSGRDEQF

D: NA
V: TRBV29-1
J: TRBJ1-1
CDR3: SVFSGGEAF

D: TRBD2
V: TRBV12-3/TRBV12-4
J: TRBJ2-1
CDR3: ASSLWAGGPRNEQF

D: NA
V: TRBV7-8
J: TRBJ1-1
CDR3: ASSLSFFRDDTEAF

D: NA
V: TRBV5-1
J: TRBJ2-3
CDR3: ASMRTGGGISTDTQY

D: NA
V: TRBV29-1
J: TRBJ1-1
CDR3: SVNRASSLGTEAF

D: NA
V: TRBV14
J: TRBJ2-7
CDR3: ASSQDGAGLRRSEQY

D: TRBD1
V: TRBV29-1
J: TRBJ2-7
CDR3: SVGDRTYEQY

D: NA
V: TRBV24-1
J: TRBJ2-7
CDR3: ATSDSGGREQY

D: NA
V: TRBV2
J: TRBJ1-1
CDR3: ASSGFGLATEAF

D: NA
V: TRBV3-1
J: TRBJ1-3
CDR3: ASSQEGVDTIY

D: NA
V: TRBV29-1
J: TRBJ2-5
CDR3: SVGGDETQY

D: NA
V: TRBV7-9
J: TRBJ2-5
CDR3: ASSLGGPPETQY